The sequence of this T cell receptor (beta chain) was determined in a study of blood T cell repertoires in COVID-19. Overall study context: Both acute and convalescent COVID-19 samples were obtained from the United States, Italy and Spain. PBMCs, B-cell-depleted T cells, or T cells provided the cDNA or gDNA that made up the material.

Per germline, CDR1 KGHDR and CDR2 SFDVKD. This CDR3 is 15 amino acids long. Trimming at V came to 1 base and at J to 6 bases, leaving 6 bases not matched to a gene. As processed by the authors: It was from reference gene primer amplification that nucleated cell counts were estimated. Data came from immunoSEQ multiplex PCR; TCRdb stores just in-frame clones and leaves some out. Clonal size and the V and J genes are those of that table, whereas D and trimming came from the DNA. The sample holds some 340,000 clones, about four fifths seen once. This chain uses TRBV24-1 with TRBJ2-5, with 8 bases identical to TRBD2. The source is a man aged 25 to 45 with active or convalescent COVID-19. Material: peripheral blood. CDR3 DNA: TGTGCCACCAGTGATTTTACTAGCGGCGGAAAGACCCAGTACTTC. Translating gives CATSDFTSGGKTQYF.